The source of this T cell receptor beta chain is a study of blood T cell repertoires in COVID-19. Study-wide background: Researchers got acute and convalescent COVID-19 samples from the United States, Italy and Spain. T cells, B-cell-depleted T cells, or PBMCs supplied cDNA or gDNA.

V shed 5 bases, J shed 0 bases, and the junction held 5 bases outside the gene matches. This CDR3 contains 15 residues. The germline gives CDR1 MNHEY, CDR2 SVGAGI. Study processing details: For nucleated cells, counts were estimated from reference gene primer amplification. Profiling relied on immunoSEQ multiplex PCR, and the TCRdb table lists in-frame clones only, not all of them. V and J calls and clone size follow that table, whereas D and trimming were derived from the DNA. The sample lists around 80,000 clones, around four fifths occurring once. The receptor was derived from a human donor in a cohort sampled during active COVID-19. Sample: peripheral blood. V usage is TRBV6-5 and J usage is TRBJ2-7; TRBD2 agrees at 9 bases. CDR3 in amino acids: CASSTQAGGSYEQYF. Written as DNA, the CDR3 is TGTGCCAGCAGTACCCAAGCGGGGGGCTCCTACGAGCAGTACTTC.